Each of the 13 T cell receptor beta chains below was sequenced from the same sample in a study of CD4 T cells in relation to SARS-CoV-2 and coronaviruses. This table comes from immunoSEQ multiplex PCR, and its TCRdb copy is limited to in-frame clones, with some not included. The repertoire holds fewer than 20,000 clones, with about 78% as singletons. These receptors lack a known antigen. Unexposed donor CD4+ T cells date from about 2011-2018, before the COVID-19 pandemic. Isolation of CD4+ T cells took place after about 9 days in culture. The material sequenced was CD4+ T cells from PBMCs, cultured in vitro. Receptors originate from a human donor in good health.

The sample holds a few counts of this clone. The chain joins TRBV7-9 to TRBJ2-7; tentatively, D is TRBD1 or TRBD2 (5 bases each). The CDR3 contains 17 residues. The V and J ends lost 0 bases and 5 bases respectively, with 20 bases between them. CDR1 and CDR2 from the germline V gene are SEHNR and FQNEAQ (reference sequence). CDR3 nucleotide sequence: TGTGCCAGCAGCTTAGCGAGATTGTCACCGGGACGGGACGAGCAGTACTTC. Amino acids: CASSLARLSPGRDEQYF.

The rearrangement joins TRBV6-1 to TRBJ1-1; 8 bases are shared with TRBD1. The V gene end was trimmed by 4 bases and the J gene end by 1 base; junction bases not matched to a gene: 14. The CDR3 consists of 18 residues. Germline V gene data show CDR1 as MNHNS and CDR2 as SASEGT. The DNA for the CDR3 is TGTGCCAGCAGTGGTCGGACAGGGACTCCAAAGTGGAACACTGAAGCTTTCTTT. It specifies CASSGRTGTPKWNTEAFF.

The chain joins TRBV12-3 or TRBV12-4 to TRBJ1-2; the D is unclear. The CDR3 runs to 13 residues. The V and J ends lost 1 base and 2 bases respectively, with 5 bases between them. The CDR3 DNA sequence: TGTGCCAGCAGTTTAGAGGAAAACTATGGCTACACCTTC. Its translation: CASSLEENYGYTF.

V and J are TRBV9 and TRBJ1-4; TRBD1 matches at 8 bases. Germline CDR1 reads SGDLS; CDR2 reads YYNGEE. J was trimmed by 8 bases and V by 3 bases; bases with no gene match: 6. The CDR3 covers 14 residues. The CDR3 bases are TGTGCCAGCAGCGCTACAGGGGGACCGGAAAAACTGTTTTTT. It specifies CASSATGGPEKLFF.

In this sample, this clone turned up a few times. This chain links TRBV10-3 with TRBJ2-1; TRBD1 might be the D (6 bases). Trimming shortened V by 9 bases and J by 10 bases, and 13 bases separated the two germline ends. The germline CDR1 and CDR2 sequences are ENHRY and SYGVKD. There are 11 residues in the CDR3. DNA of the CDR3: TGTGCCATAAAGACAGGAGGAGAGCAGTTCTTC. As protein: CAIKTGGEQFF.

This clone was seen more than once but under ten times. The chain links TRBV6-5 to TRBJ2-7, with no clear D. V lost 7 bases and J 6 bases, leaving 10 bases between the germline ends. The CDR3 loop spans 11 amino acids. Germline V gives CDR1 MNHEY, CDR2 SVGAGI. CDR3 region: CASTLFCEQYF. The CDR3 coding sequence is TGTGCCAGCACCCTGTTCTGCGAGCAGTACTTC.

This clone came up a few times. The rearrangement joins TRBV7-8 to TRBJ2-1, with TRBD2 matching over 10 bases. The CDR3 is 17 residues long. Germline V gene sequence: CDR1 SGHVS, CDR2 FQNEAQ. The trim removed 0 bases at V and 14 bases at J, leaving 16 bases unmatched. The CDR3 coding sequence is TGTGCCAGCAGCTTAGCTAGCGGGGCTAGCGGGAGACTGGTTGAGTTCTTC. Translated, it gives CASSLASGASGRLVEFF. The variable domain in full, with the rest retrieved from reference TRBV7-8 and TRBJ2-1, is GAGVSQSPRYKVAKRGQDVALRCDPISGHVSLFWYQQALGQGPEFLTYFQNEAQLDKSGLPSDRFFAERPEGSVSTLKIQRTQQEDSAVYLCASSLASGASGRLVEFFGPGTRLTVL.

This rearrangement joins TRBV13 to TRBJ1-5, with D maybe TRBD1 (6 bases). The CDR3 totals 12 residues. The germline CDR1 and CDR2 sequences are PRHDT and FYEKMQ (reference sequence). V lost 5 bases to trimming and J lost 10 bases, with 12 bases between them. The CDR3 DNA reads TGTGCCAGCAGCGCCACAGGGAGTCCCCAGCATTTT. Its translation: CASSATGSPQHF.

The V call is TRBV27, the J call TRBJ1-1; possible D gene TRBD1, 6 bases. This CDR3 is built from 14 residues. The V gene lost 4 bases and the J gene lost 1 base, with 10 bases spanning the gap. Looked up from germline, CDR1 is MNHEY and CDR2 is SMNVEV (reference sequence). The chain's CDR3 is CASSYDRRNTEAFF. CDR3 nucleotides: TGTGCCAGCAGTTACGACAGGAGGAACACTGAAGCTTTCTTT.

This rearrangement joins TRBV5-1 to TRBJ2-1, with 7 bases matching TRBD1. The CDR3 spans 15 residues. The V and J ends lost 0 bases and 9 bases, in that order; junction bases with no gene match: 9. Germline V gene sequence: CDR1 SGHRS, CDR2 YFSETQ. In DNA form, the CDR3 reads TGCGCCAGCAGCTTGGAGGACAGGAGAGTGGGTGAGCAGTTCTTC. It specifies CASSLEDRRVGEQFF.

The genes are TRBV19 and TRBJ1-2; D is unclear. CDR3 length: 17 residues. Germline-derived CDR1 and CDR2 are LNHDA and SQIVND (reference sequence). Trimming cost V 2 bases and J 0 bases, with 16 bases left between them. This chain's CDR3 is CASSISDILNPNYGYTF. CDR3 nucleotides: TGTGCCAGTAGTATAAGCGATATTCTTAATCCTAACTATGGCTACACCTTC.

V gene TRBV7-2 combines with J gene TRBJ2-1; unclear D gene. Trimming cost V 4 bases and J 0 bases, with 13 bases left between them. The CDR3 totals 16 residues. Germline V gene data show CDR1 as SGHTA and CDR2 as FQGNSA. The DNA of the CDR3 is TGTGCCAGCAGCTCCCGGCCTGATGGCTCCTACAATGAGCAGTTCTTC. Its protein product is CASSSRPDGSYNEQFF.

CDR3 sequence (DNA): TGTGCCAGCAGCGACGCATCAGGGACACAAGAGACCCAGTACTTC. Protein sequence: CASSDASGTQETQYF. The chain links TRBV5-4 to TRBJ2-5; TRBD1 might be the D (6 bases). The V end was cut by 4 bases, the J end by 2 bases, with 15 bases between. The CDR3 is 15 amino acids. Germline CDR1 is SGHNT and CDR2 is YYREEE (reference sequence).